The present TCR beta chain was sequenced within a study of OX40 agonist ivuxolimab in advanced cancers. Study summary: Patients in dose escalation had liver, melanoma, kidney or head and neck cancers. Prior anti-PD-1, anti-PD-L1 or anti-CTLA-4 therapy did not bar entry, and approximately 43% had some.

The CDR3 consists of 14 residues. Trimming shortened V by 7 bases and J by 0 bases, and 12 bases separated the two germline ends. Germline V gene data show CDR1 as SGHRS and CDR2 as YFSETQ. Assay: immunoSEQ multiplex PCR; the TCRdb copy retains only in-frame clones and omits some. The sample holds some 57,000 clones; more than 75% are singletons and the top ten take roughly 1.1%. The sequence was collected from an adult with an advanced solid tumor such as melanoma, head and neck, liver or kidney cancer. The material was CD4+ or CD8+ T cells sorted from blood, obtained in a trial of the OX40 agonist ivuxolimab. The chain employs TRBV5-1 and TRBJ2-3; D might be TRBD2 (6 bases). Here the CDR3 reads CASASGTSTDTQYF. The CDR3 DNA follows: TGCGCCAGCGCTTCTGGGACTAGCACAGATACGCAGTATTTT.